A selection of T cell receptor beta chains follows, all from one sample in a study of T-cell memory formation after mild COVID-19. TCRdb recomputed calls from the 5' RACE reads with MiXCR, one row per CDR3 protein. The sample consists of 150,000 to 200,000 distinct CDR3 sequences, 11% of them appearing once. What was sequenced was PBMCs or a T cell subset sorted from them (not recorded which). The receptors come from a young man who had mild COVID-19 (a few samples of this study predate the infection). Cell type and time point are not known. Both conserved end residues are part of each CDR3. Fields, in order: V gene, J gene, clone size, D gene, CDR3 protein, CDR3 DNA. The D gene is left open where the match is weak. Some rows have no size entry. The others give once, few or many, or a class for an expanded clone.

V gene: TRBV7-2; J gene: TRBJ1-5; clone size: many; D gene: NA; CDR3 protein: CASQGYNQPQHF; CDR3 DNA: TGTGCCAGCCAGGGGTACAATCAGCCCCAGCATTTT
V gene: TRBV27; J gene: TRBJ1-6; clone size: NA; D gene: NA; CDR3 protein: CASSFTSRRYNSPLHF; CDR3 DNA: TGTGCCAGCAGTTTCACCTCAAGGCGGTATAATTCACCCCTCCACTTT
V gene: TRBV5-5; J gene: TRBJ1-5; clone size: once; D gene: NA; CDR3 protein: CASSFGGSTNQPQHF; CDR3 DNA: TGTGCCAGCAGCTTCGGGGGGTCGACCAATCAGCCCCAGCATTTT
V gene: TRBV5-1; J gene: TRBJ1-2; clone size: many; D gene: NA; CDR3 protein: CASSHGGELYGYTF; CDR3 DNA: TGCGCCAGCAGCCATGGCGGAGAGCTCTATGGCTACACCTTC
V gene: TRBV12-3/TRBV12-4; J gene: TRBJ2-3; clone size: few; D gene: NA; CDR3 protein: CASSPPGVDTQYF; CDR3 DNA: TGTGCCAGCAGTCCTCCAGGTGTAGATACGCAGTATTTT
V gene: TRBV28; J gene: TRBJ2-7; clone size: NA; D gene: NA; CDR3 protein: CASSTTGQEQYF; CDR3 DNA: TGTGCCAGCAGTACTACAGGGCAGGAGCAGTACTTC
V gene: TRBV10-3; J gene: TRBJ2-2; clone size: few; D gene: TRBD2; CDR3 protein: CAISESLGLAGTNTGELFF; CDR3 DNA: TGTGCCATCAGTGAGTCCCTGGGACTAGCGGGAACGAACACCGGGGAGCTGTTTTTT
V gene: TRBV5-1; J gene: TRBJ2-1; clone size: many; D gene: TRBD2; CDR3 protein: CASSLELARYNEQFF; CDR3 DNA: TGCGCCAGCAGCTTGGAACTAGCGAGGTACAATGAGCAGTTCTTC
V gene: TRBV2; J gene: TRBJ2-5; clone size: NA; D gene: TRBD2; CDR3 protein: CASNRLAEQETQYF; CDR3 DNA: TGTGCCAGCAACCGGCTAGCGGAACAAGAGACCCAGTACTTC
V gene: TRBV6-6; J gene: TRBJ1-2; clone size: few; D gene: TRBD1; CDR3 protein: CASLDRGRENYGYTF; CDR3 DNA: TGTGCCAGCCTTGACAGGGGGAGGGAGAACTATGGCTACACCTTC
V gene: TRBV6-5; J gene: TRBJ1-2; clone size: NA; D gene: NA; CDR3 protein: CASSYSSGGWGYTF; CDR3 DNA: TGTGCCAGCAGTTACTCGTCCGGGGGCTGGGGCTACACCTTC
V gene: TRBV5-1; J gene: TRBJ2-5; clone size: few; D gene: NA; CDR3 protein: CASTKGGRETQYF; CDR3 DNA: TGCGCCAGCACCAAAGGGGGTCGAGAGACCCAGTACTTC
V gene: TRBV5-1; J gene: TRBJ2-3; clone size: many; D gene: NA; CDR3 protein: CASSVAAHTDTQYF; CDR3 DNA: TGCGCCAGCAGCGTAGCGGCCCACACAGATACGCAGTATTTT
V gene: TRBV28; J gene: TRBJ2-1; clone size: few; D gene: TRBD2; CDR3 protein: CASSSGGAFNEQFF; CDR3 DNA: TGTGCCAGCAGCAGCGGGGGGGCCTTCAATGAGCAGTTCTTC
V gene: TRBV10-3; J gene: TRBJ1-1; clone size: NA; D gene: NA; CDR3 protein: CATGRGEGNTEAFF; CDR3 DNA: TGTGCCACTGGGCGGGGAGAAGGGAACACTGAAGCTTTCTTT
V gene: TRBV29-1; J gene: TRBJ1-1; clone size: few; D gene: NA; CDR3 protein: CSVGVPVRAAFF; CDR3 DNA: TGCAGCGTTGGGGTTCCGGTCCGAGCAGCTTTCTTT
V gene: TRBV20-1; J gene: TRBJ2-5; clone size: NA; D gene: NA; CDR3 protein: CSATSSEETQYF; CDR3 DNA: TGCAGTGCAACCTCTAGTGAGGAGACCCAGTACTTC
V gene: TRBV5-1; J gene: TRBJ2-3; clone size: NA; D gene: TRBD2; CDR3 protein: CATRPGPLAADTQYF; CDR3 DNA: TGCGCCACCCGTCCCGGTCCTCTAGCGGCAGATACGCAGTATTTT
V gene: TRBV12-3/TRBV12-4; J gene: TRBJ2-1; clone size: few; D gene: NA; CDR3 protein: CASSLPGLGGNEQFF; CDR3 DNA: TGTGCCAGCAGTTTACCTGGACTTGGAGGGAATGAGCAGTTCTTC
V gene: TRBV12-3/TRBV12-4; J gene: TRBJ2-3; clone size: few; D gene: NA; CDR3 protein: CASSLRPPGDTQYF; CDR3 DNA: TGTGCCAGCAGTTTACGGCCCCCTGGGGATACGCAGTATTTT